The 12 T cell receptor beta chains in this list originate from one sample, sequenced in a study of cytomegalovirus exposure and HLA in healthy donors. 13 Jbeta primers and 60 Vbeta primers were used for the PCR. Here immunoSEQ multiplex PCR was the method, and the copy in TCRdb shows in-frame clones only, minus some. Of approximately 150,000 clones detected, approximately 79% appear once; the ten largest clones hold roughly 1.9%. The sequencing sample was made of PBMCs. The origin of the receptors is a man aged 35 to 55 in good health and CMV-seronegative.

This rearrangement joins TRBV19 to TRBJ2-2; TRBD1 matches at 8 bases. Germline V CDR1 and CDR2: LNHDA, SQIVND (reference sequence). The ends lost 3 bases at V and 6 bases at J; junction bases unmatched: 9. This CDR3 comprises 16 residues. The CDR3 is CASSIQGARGAGELFF. The CDR3 nucleotides read TGTGCCAGTAGTATCCAGGGGGCGCGAGGGGCCGGGGAGCTGTTTTTT.

The chain carries TRBV14 and TRBJ2-5; possibly TRBD1 for D (5 bases). CDR1 is SGHDN, CDR2 FVKESK, per germline. The germline V and J ends were trimmed by 2 bases and 4 bases, with 14 bases remaining between them. There are 15 residues in the CDR3. As DNA, the CDR3 is TGTGCCAGCAGCCAATTCGCAGGGCTAAGAGAGACCCAGTACTTC. This gives the protein CASSQFAGLRETQYF.

The chain combines TRBV9 with TRBJ2-2; D might be TRBD1 (5 bases). V was shortened by 3 bases and J by 0 bases, with 9 bases between the two germline ends. Germline V gene data show CDR1 as SGDLS and CDR2 as YYNGEE. This CDR3 region has 15 residues. In nucleotides, the CDR3 is TGTGCCAGCAGCGCCCAGGGTACGAACACCGGGGAGCTGTTTTTT. It translates to CASSAQGTNTGELFF.

The chain employs TRBV5-4 and TRBJ2-7; 10 bases map to TRBD1. CDR1 is SGHNT, CDR2 YYREEE, per germline (reference sequence). V lost 2 bases to trimming and J lost 5 bases; unmatched junction nucleotides: 7. CDR3 length equals 15 residues. The CDR3 nucleotides read TGTGCCAGCAGCTTTCCCGGGACAGGGGTAAACGAGCAGTACTTC. Its protein product is CASSFPGTGVNEQYF.

The rearrangement uses TRBV19 and TRBJ2-7, with D hard to call. V was clipped by 3 bases and J by 5 bases, with 14 bases between them. Germline V gene sequence: CDR1 LNHDA, CDR2 SQIVND (reference sequence). This CDR3 is built from 14 residues. The CDR3 loop reads CASSMGQNTNEQYF. CDR3 in DNA: TGTGCCAGTAGTATGGGTCAGAATACTAACGAGCAGTACTTC. Together with reference TRBV19 and TRBJ2-7, the CDR3 gives the full variable domain: DGGITQSPKYLFRKEGQNVTLSCEQNLNHDAMYWYRQDPGQGLRLIYYSQIVNDFQKGDIAEGYSVSREKKESFPLTVTSAQKNPTAFYLCASSMGQNTNEQYFGPGTRLTVT.

The J gene is TRBJ2-1, the V gene TRBV19; D remains ambiguous. Trimming left V 2 bases short and J 0 bases short, with 5 bases between. The CDR3 runs 14 residues. The germline V gene encodes CDR1 LNHDA and CDR2 SQIVND (reference sequence). In DNA form, the CDR3 reads TGTGCCAGTAGTATACCGGGCTCCTACAATGAGCAGTTCTTC. It yields the protein CASSIPGSYNEQFF.

The chain uses TRBV19 and TRBJ2-3; tentative D call: TRBD2 (6 bases). Deletions cut 4 bases from V and 7 bases from J, with 18 bases between. This CDR3 contains 15 residues. Germline CDR1 LNHDA, CDR2 SQIVND (reference sequence). The chain's CDR3 is CASSSLEGTENTQYF. CDR3 DNA: TGTGCCAGTAGTAGTTTGGAGGGAACGGAAAATACGCAGTATTTT. The variable domain in full, completed from reference TRBV19 and TRBJ2-3, reads DGGITQSPKYLFRKEGQNVTLSCEQNLNHDAMYWYRQDPGQGLRLIYYSQIVNDFQKGDIAEGYSVSREKKESFPLTVTSAQKNPTAFYLCASSSLEGTENTQYFGPGTRLTVL.

The chain recombines TRBV6-6 with TRBJ2-2, with 10 bases that match TRBD2. This CDR3 has 15 amino acids. With V trimmed by 6 bases and J by 6 bases, 7 bases remained unmatched. From germline, CDR1 is MNHNY and CDR2 SVGAGI (reference sequence). This CDR3 reads CASSPSGRQSGELFF. CDR3 bases: TGTGCCAGCAGCCCTAGCGGGAGACAATCCGGGGAGCTGTTTTTT.

This chain links TRBV28 with TRBJ2-5; D is ambiguous. The CDR3 is made up of 13 amino acids. Per the germline V gene, CDR1 is MDHEN and CDR2 is SYDVKM. V gave up 4 bases and J gave up 5 bases, with 11 bases separating them. The CDR3 DNA follows: TGTGCCAGCAGTTGGCCAGGCCGCGAGACCCAGTACTTC. Translating it yields CASSWPGRETQYF.

The chain joins TRBV10-3 to TRBJ2-2; 7 positions agree with TRBD2. Germline assignment: CDR1 ENHRY and CDR2 SYGVKD. This CDR3 has 15 residues. Trimming removed 6 bases from V and 2 bases from J; junction bases left unmatched: 6. The chain's CDR3 is CAIRQAGSNTGELFF. CDR3 coding DNA: TGTGCCATCAGGCAAGCGGGGTCAAACACCGGGGAGCTGTTTTTT.

As DNA, the CDR3 is TGTGCCAGTAGTAACCATAGACAGGGGCTAGATGAGCAGTTCTTC. Translating it yields CASSNHRQGLDEQFF. The chain couples TRBV19 to TRBJ2-1, with 8 bases matching TRBD1. CDR1 is LNHDA and CDR2 is SQIVND in the germline V gene (reference sequence). V was pared by 4 bases and J by 8 bases, with 10 bases of the junction left unmatched. The CDR3 is made up of 15 amino acids. Complete variable domain (other parts from reference TRBV19 and TRBJ2-1): DGGITQSPKYLFRKEGQNVTLSCEQNLNHDAMYWYRQDPGQGLRLIYYSQIVNDFQKGDIAEGYSVSREKKESFPLTVTSAQKNPTAFYLCASSNHRQGLDEQFFGPGTRLTVL.

This chain joins TRBV7-2 and TRBJ2-2; 9 bases are shared with TRBD1. From germline, CDR1 is SGHTA and CDR2 FQGNSA. This CDR3 is 16 amino acids long. J lost 1 base, V lost 8 bases, and 8 bases had no gene match. The CDR3 DNA is TGTGCCAGCCCCAGGGGGACAGGGATGAACACCGGGGAGCTGTTTTTT. Translated: CASPRGTGMNTGELFF. Combining the CDR3 with reference TRBV7-2 and TRBJ2-2 gives the whole variable domain GAGVSQSPSNKVTEKGKDVELRCDPISGHTALYWYRQSLGQGLEFLIYFQGNSAPDKSGLPSDRFSAERTGGSVSTLTIQRTQQEDSAVYLCASPRGTGMNTGELFFGEGSRLTVL.